These T cell receptor beta chains were read from a single sample in a study of blood T cell repertoires in COVID-19. TCRdb's copy holds only in-frame clones and misses some; the assay was immunoSEQ multiplex PCR. The profile shows roughly 240,000 clones, around four fifths of them singletons. Sequencing was done on a sample of PBMCs or T cells enriched from blood (not recorded which). The receptors originated from a woman aged 40 to 49 who had been exposed to COVID-19. CDR3s include the opening cysteine and the closing phenylalanine or tryptophan. Each record gives: D gene, V gene, CDR3 length, J gene, clone size, CDR3 DNA, CDR3 protein. The D gene is left open where the match is weak. Clone size is stated in some rows and not others, as once, few, many or a class when expanded.

TRBD1	TRBV7-8	16	TRBJ1-2	.	TGTGCCAGCAGCACGACGGAAGGACAGGCGAGCTATGGCTACACCTTC	CASSTTEGQASYGYTF
.	TRBV5-1	15	TRBJ2-1	.	TGCGCCAGCAGCTTGGTCCCAGTTAGCGACAATGAGCAGTTCTTC	CASSLVPVSDNEQFF
.	TRBV7-3	15	TRBJ2-3	.	TGTGCCAGCAGCCTCCTCGGACTGAGCACAGATACGCAGTATTTT	CASSLLGLSTDTQYF
.	TRBV19	14	TRBJ1-1	.	TGTGCCAGTAGGCCCGGGGTGATGAACACTGAAGCTTTCTTT	CASRPGVMNTEAFF
.	TRBV19	13	TRBJ2-1	.	TGTGCCAGTAGTAGGGGACTCTACAATGAGCAGTTCTTC	CASSRGLYNEQFF
TRBD2	TRBV6-2/TRBV6-3	17	TRBJ2-2	.	TGTGCCAGCAGTTACTTGCGGGGAGGGTTGAACACCGGGGAGCTGTTTTTT	CASSYLRGGLNTGELFF
TRBD1	TRBV7-6	15	TRBJ1-5	.	TGTGCCAGCAGCCCGAGGACAGGGGGAGGTCAGCCCCAGCATTTT	CASSPRTGGGQPQHF
.	TRBV12-5	17	TRBJ1-3	.	TGTGCTAGTGGTTTAGGGGATTGGGTCCTCTCTGGAAACACCATATATTTT	CASGLGDWVLSGNTIYF
.	TRBV7-4	18	TRBJ1-6	.	TGTGCCAGCAGCTTAGTGGGTGGGAGGTTGGCCTATAATTCACCCCTCCACTTT	CASSLVGGRLAYNSPLHF
TRBD1	TRBV7-8	16	TRBJ2-3	.	TGTGCCAGCAGCCGAGAGGGGGCGCTTAACACAGATACGCAGTATTTT	CASSREGALNTDTQYF
.	TRBV6-5	13	TRBJ2-3	.	TGTGCCAGCAGTTACCTAGGACAGATTGAACGGTATTTT	CASSYLGQIERYF
.	TRBV11-3	15	TRBJ2-7	.	TGTGCCAGCAGCTTAGAAACAGGGACCTCCTACGAGCAGTACTTC	CASSLETGTSYEQYF
TRBD1	TRBV4-2	16	TRBJ1-2	.	TGTGCCAGCAGCCAAGTCCGTGACAGGGCGTCGGATGGCTACACCTTC	CASSQVRDRASDGYTF
.	TRBV9	19	TRBJ1-1	few	TGTGCCAGCAGCGCTCAAATAGGAGGGATTTTCGGGTCGGACACTGAAGCTTTCTTT	CASSAQIGGIFGSDTEAFF
.	TRBV2	12	TRBJ1-1	.	TGTGCCAGCAGACAGATGAACACTGAAGCTTTCTTT	CASRQMNTEAFF
TRBD2	TRBV11-3	15	TRBJ2-1	.	TGTGCCAGCAGCTTGATGGGGGGGGGTTACAATGAGCAGTTCTTC	CASSLMGGGYNEQFF
.	TRBV5-1	15	TRBJ2-1	.	TGCGCCAGCAGCTTGGGTTCTCCCCGTTACAATGAGCAGTTCTTC	CASSLGSPRYNEQFF
.	TRBV20-1	12	TRBJ1-6	few	TGCAGTGCTAGTAAAGCATCCGGTCCCCTCCACTTT	CSASKASGPLHF
.	TRBV19	15	TRBJ2-3	.	TGTGCCAGTGCCGGGGTGAATCTTCAATCAGATACGCAGTATTTT	CASAGVNLQSDTQYF
.	TRBV10-3	14	TRBJ1-5	.	TGTGCCATCAGCGCCCAGGGAATGGATCAGCCCCAGCATTTT	CAISAQGMDQPQHF
TRBD1	TRBV4-1	18	TRBJ2-7	.	TGCGCCAGCAGCCACCCAGCGGGGGGACAGGGGGGCTCCTACGAGCAGTACTTC	CASSHPAGGQGGSYEQYF
TRBD1	TRBV3-1/TRBV3-2	17	TRBJ1-3	.	TGTGCCAGCAGGCCAAGGCCCGGGACAGGAAAGGAAAACACCATATATTTT	CASRPRPGTGKENTIYF
.	TRBV3-1/TRBV3-2	14	TRBJ1-5	.	TGTGCCAGCAGCCCCCAGGGTTTTAATCAGCCCCAGCATTTT	CASSPQGFNQPQHF
.	TRBV14	14	TRBJ2-7	few	TGTGCCAGCAGCGCAGGCGGGCCAGGCACCAAGCAGTACTTC	CASSAGGPGTKQYF
TRBD1	TRBV7-8	17	TRBJ1-2	.	TGTGCCAGCAGCTCGACCCCTCAGACAGGGGGAAACTATGGCTACACCTTC	CASSSTPQTGGNYGYTF
.	TRBV6-5	12	TRBJ2-3	.	TGTGCCAGCAGTTACAATCAAGATACGCAGTATTTT	CASSYNQDTQYF
.	TRBV7-2	15	TRBJ1-1	.	TGTGCCAGCAGCTTAGAGGGGACACTGAACACTGAAGCTTTCTTT	CASSLEGTLNTEAFF
TRBD1	TRBV7-2	16	TRBJ2-5	.	TGTGCCAGCAGCTTAGGGGACAGGGGCGGGCAAGAGACCCAGTACTTC	CASSLGDRGGQETQYF
.	TRBV7-2	15	TRBJ2-3	.	TGTGCCAGCAGGTCAGGATTAGCGGTCACAGATACGCAGTATTTT	CASRSGLAVTDTQYF
.	TRBV11-2	13	TRBJ2-1	.	TGTGCCAGCAGCTTAAACCGGGAGCCGCGGCAGTTCTTC	CASSLNREPRQFF
.	TRBV19	15	TRBJ1-1	.	TGTGCCAGTAGTATAGTTGGGGGCGAGAACACTGAAGCTTTCTTT	CASSIVGGENTEAFF
.	TRBV15	15	TRBJ2-5	.	TGTGCCACCAGCCTAAGCCGGGTATACCAAGAGACCCAGTACTTC	CATSLSRVYQETQYF
.	TRBV3-1/TRBV3-2	16	TRBJ1-1	.	TGTGCCAGCAGCCAGACACAGGGTAGCGGGGGCACTGAAGCTTTCTTT	CASSQTQGSGGTEAFF
TRBD1	TRBV6-2/TRBV6-3	16	TRBJ1-6	.	TGTGCCAGCAGTTACGCCGGGACAGGGGGTAATTCACCCCTCCACTTT	CASSYAGTGGNSPLHF
.	TRBV2	14	TRBJ1-5	.	TGTGCCACTCTTCAGGCAGGGGCTGATCAGCCCCAGCATTTT	CATLQAGADQPQHF
.	TRBV6-5	15	TRBJ2-7	.	TGTGCCAGCAGTTACTCGGGCCAGGGGTACTACGAGCAGTACTTC	CASSYSGQGYYEQYF
TRBD1	TRBV2	15	TRBJ1-6	.	TGTGCCAGCCGGAAGACAGGGAATGATAATTCACCCCTCCACTTT	CASRKTGNDNSPLHF
.	TRBV9	15	TRBJ2-7	.	TGTGCCAGCAGCGAGGAGACAGGGAGGTCCTACGAGCAGTACTTC	CASSEETGRSYEQYF
TRBD1	TRBV7-8	15	TRBJ1-5	.	TGTGCCAGCAGCTTGTCGGGGGCAGGGGGTCAGCCCCAGCATTTT	CASSLSGAGGQPQHF
.	TRBV18	14	TRBJ1-1	.	TGTGCCAGCTCACCCGGACAGCCAAACACTGAAGCTTTCTTT	CASSPGQPNTEAFF
.	TRBV27	14	TRBJ1-5	.	TGTGCCAGCAGTTTGGGCACCAGCAATCAGCCCCAGCATTTT	CASSLGTSNQPQHF
.	TRBV27	12	TRBJ1-2	.	TGTGCCAGCAGTAACGGGGGCTATGGCTACACCTTC	CASSNGGYGYTF
.	TRBV19	14	TRBJ1-2	.	TGTGCCAGTAGTACCGATCCCGGGATATGGGTCAGCACCTTC	CASSTDPGIWVSTF
.	TRBV28	12	TRBJ1-1	.	TGTGCCAGCAGTTACGGGGAGCGGGAAGCTTTCTTT	CASSYGEREAFF
.	TRBV9	15	TRBJ1-2	once	TGTGCCAGCTCGCCCCGGGGGGTGATGGACTATGGCTACACCTTC	CASSPRGVMDYGYTF
.	TRBV5-8	15	TRBJ1-2	.	TGTGCCAGCAGCTCCGGGACTGGCACCCCTTATGGCTACACCTTC	CASSSGTGTPYGYTF
TRBD1	TRBV5-4	15	TRBJ1-6	.	TGTGCCAGCAGCCGAAGGACAGGGGGCAATTCACCCCTCCACTTT	CASSRRTGGNSPLHF
TRBD2	TRBV5-4	15	TRBJ2-1	.	TGTGCCAGCAGCTTTCGACGGGGGGGCCTCGTGGAGCAGTTCTTC	CASSFRRGGLVEQFF
TRBD2	TRBV3-1/TRBV3-2	17	TRBJ2-1	.	TGTGCCAGCAGCCGCCGGACTAGCGGGGACTTATACAATGAGCAGTTCTTC	CASSRRTSGDLYNEQFF
TRBD2	TRBV7-3	14	TRBJ2-1	.	TGTGCCAGCAGCCGGGGGGGCTCCTACAATGAGCAGTTCTTC	CASSRGGSYNEQFF